The following is a T cell receptor (beta chain) sequence with its context. The antigen remains unidentified. This record comes from a study of CD8+ T cells in alopecia areata. Overall study: The drug, oral tofacitinib, was given to treated patients at 5 to 10 mg twice daily.

Findings and caveats of the study: Tofacitinib did not eliminate many expanded lesional clones from scalp or blood. Among the top 100, expanded CD8+ clones, as well as scalp clonality, were significantly decreased by tofacitinib.

RNA, once extracted, was reverse transcribed into cDNA for use as the sequencing template. The repertoire was sequenced with immunoSEQ multiplex PCR; TCRdb's copy has only in-frame clones and lacks some. This table has approximately 300,000 clones, 55% to 75% appearing once. As for treatment: oral pan-JAK inhibitor, 5-10 mg twice daily. The TCR originated in a human donor with alopecia areata. Sequenced here: CD4+ T cells sorted from blood, sampled at week 24, from a patient treated with tofacitinib.

The CDR3 is CASSPEYPSFWVYEQYF. The CDR3 DNA is TGTGCCAGCAGCCCCGAGTATCCCTCGTTCTGGGTCTACGAGCAGTACTTC. The rearrangement links TRBV7-9 to TRBJ2-7; no firm D call. This CDR3 has 17 amino acids. Trimming removed 5 bases at V and 3 bases at J, with 23 bases between. Germline V CDR1 and CDR2: SEHNR, FQNEAQ (reference sequence).